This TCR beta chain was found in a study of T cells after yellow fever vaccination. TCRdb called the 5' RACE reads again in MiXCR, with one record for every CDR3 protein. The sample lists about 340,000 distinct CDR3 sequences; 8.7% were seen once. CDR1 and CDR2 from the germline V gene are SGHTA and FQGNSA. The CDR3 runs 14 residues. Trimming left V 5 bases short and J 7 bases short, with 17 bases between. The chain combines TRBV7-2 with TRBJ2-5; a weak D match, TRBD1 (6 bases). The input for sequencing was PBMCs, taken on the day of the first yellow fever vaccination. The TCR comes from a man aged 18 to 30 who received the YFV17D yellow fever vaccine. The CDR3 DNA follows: TGTGCCAGCAGCGACAGGACATCAGTGGGGACCCAGTACTTC. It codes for CASSDRTSVGTQYF.